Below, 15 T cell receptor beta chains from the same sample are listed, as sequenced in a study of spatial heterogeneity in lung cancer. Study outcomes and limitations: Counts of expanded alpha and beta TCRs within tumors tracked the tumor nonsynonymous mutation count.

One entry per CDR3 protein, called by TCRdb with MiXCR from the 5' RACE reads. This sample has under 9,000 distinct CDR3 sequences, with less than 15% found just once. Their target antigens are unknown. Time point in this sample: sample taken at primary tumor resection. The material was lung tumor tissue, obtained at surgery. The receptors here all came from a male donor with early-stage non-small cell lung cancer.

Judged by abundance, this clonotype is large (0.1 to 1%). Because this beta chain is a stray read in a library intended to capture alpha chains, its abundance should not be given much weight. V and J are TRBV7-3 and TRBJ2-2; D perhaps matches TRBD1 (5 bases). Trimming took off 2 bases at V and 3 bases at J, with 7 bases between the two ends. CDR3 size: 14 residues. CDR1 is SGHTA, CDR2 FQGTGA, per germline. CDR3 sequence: CASSLDSYTGELFF. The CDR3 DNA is TGTGCCAGCAGCTTAGACAGTTACACCGGGGAGCTGTTTTTT.

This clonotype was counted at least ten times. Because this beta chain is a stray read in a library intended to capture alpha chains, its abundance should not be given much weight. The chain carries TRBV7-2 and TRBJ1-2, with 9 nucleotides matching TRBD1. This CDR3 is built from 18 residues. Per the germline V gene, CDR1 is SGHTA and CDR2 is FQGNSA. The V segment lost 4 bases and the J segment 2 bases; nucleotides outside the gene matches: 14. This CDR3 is CASSWGPGQGGSNYGYTF. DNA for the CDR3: TGTGCCAGCAGCTGGGGGCCGGGACAGGGAGGCTCCAACTATGGCTACACCTTC. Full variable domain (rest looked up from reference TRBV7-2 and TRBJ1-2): GAGVSQSPSNKVTEKGKDVELRCDPISGHTALYWYRQSLGQGLEFLIYFQGNSAPDKSGLPSDRFSAERTGGSVSTLTIQRTQQEDSAVYLCASSWGPGQGGSNYGYTFGSGTRLTVV.

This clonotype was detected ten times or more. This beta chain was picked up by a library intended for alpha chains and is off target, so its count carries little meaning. For the CDR3, the DNA is TGCGCCAGCAGCTTGACGGGGGCAGCTTATAATTCACCCCTCCACTTT. This codes for CASSLTGAAYNSPLHF. The chain has TRBV5-1 and TRBJ1-6, with TRBD1 as a possible D gene (6 bases). The CDR3 length is 16 residues. Trimming left V 1 base short and J 4 bases short, with 12 bases between. CDR1 SGHRS and CDR2 YFSETQ come from the germline V gene.

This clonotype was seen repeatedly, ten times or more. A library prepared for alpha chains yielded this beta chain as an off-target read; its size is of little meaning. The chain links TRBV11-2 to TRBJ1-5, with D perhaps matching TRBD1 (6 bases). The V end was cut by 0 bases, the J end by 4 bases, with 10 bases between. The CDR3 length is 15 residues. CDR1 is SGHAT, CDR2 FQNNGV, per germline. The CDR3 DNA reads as TGTGCCAGCAGCTTAGATAGGACAGATAATCAGCCCCAGCATTTT. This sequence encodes CASSLDRTDNQPQHF.

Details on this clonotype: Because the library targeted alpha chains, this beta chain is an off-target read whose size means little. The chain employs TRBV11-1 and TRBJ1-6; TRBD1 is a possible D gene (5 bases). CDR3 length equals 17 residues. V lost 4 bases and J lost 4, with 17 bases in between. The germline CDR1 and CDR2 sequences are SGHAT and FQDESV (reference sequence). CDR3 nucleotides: TGTGCCAGCAGCTCCCACACCCGGGACGGATATAATTCACCCCTCCACTTT. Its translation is CASSSHTRDGYNSPLHF.

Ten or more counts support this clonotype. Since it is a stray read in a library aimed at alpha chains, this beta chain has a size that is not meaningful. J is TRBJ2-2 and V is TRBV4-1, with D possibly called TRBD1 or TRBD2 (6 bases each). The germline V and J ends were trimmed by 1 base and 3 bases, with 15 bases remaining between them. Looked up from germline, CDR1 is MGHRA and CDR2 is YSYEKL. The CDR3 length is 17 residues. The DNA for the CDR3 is TGCGCCAGCAGCCAAGGTGTTACGGGGGCCTACACCGGGGAGCTGTTTTTT. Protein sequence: CASSQGVTGAYTGELFF.

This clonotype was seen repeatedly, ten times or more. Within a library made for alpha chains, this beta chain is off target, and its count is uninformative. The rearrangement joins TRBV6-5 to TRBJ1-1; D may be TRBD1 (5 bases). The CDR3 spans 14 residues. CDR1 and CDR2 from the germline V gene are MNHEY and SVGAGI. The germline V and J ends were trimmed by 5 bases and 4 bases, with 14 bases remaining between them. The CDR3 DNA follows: TGTGCCAGCAGTCGCCGAATTGGGGGCACTGAAGCTTTCTTT. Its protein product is CASSRRIGGTEAFF.

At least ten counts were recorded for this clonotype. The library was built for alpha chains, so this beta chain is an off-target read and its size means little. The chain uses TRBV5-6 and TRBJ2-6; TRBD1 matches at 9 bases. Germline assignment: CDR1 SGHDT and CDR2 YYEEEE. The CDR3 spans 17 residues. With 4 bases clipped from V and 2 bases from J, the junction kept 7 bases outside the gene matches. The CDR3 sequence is CASSLSRDRAGANVLTF. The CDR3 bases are TGTGCCAGCAGCCTGTCCCGGGACAGGGCTGGGGCCAACGTCCTGACTTTC. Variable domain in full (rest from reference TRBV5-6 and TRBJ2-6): DAGVTQSPTHLIKTRGQQVTLRCSPKSGHDTVSWYQQALGQGPQFIFQYYEEEERQRGNFPDRFSGHQFPNYSSELNVNALLLGDSALYLCASSLSRDRAGANVLTFGAGSRLTVL.

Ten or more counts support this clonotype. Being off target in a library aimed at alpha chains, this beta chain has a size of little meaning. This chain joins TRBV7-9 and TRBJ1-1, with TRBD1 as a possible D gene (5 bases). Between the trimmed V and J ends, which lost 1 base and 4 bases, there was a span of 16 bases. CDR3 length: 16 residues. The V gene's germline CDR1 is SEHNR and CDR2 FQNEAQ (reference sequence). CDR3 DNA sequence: TGTGCCAGCAGCTTAGTTGGGGGAATGTTTAGCACTGAAGCTTTCTTT. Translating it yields CASSLVGGMFSTEAFF.

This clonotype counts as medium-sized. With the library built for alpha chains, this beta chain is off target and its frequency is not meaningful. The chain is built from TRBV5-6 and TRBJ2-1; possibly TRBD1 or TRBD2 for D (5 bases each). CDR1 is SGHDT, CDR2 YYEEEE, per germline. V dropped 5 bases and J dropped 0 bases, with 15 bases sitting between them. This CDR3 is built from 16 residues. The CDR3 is CASSSAMRGSYNEQFF. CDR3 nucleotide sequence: TGTGCCAGCAGTTCGGCGATGAGGGGCTCCTACAATGAGCAGTTCTTC.

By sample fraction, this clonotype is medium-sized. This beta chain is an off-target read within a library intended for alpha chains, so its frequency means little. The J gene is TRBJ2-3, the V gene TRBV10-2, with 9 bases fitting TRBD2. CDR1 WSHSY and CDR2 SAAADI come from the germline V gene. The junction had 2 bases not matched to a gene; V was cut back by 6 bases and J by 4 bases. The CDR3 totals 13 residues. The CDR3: CASRVAGADTQYF. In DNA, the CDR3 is TGCGCCAGCAGGGTAGCGGGAGCAGATACGCAGTATTTT.

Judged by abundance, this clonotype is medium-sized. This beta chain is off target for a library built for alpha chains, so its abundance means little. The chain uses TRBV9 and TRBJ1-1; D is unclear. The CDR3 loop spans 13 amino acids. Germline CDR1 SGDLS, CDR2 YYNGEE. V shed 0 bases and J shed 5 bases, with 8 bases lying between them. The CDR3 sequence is CASSVAAWTEAFF. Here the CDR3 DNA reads TGTGCCAGCAGCGTAGCGGCGTGGACTGAAGCTTTCTTT.

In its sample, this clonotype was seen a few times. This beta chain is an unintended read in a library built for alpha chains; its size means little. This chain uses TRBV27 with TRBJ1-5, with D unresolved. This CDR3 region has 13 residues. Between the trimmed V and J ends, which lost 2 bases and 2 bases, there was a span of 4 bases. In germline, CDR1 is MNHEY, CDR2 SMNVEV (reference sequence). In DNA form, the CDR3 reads TGTGCCAGCAGTTTAAAAGGCAATCAGCCCCAGCATTTT. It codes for CASSLKGNQPQHF.

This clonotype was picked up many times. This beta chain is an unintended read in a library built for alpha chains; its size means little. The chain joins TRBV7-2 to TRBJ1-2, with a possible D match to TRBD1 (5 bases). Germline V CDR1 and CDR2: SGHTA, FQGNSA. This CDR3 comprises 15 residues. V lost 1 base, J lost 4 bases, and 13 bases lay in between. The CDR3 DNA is TGTGCCAGCAGCTTAGTCGGAGGGGTTGTCTATGGCTACACCTTC. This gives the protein CASSLVGGVVYGYTF.

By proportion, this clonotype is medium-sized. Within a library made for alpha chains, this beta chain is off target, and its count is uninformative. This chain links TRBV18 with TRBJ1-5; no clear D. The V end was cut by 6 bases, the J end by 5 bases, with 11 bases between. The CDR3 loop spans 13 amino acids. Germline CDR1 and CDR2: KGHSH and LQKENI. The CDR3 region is CASSPTEDQPQHF. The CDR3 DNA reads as TGTGCCAGCTCCCCAACGGAGGATCAGCCCCAGCATTTT.